The present T cell receptor (beta chain) was sequenced within a study of T cell repertoires in ileal Crohn's disease. The repertoire was sequenced with immunoSEQ multiplex PCR; TCRdb's copy has only in-frame clones and lacks some. The data contain about 3,600 clones, roughly 93% of them singletons. The sample taken for sequencing was ileal tissue. The receptors were sampled from an adult with Crohn's disease.

The chain carries TRBV9 and TRBJ2-3; 7 positions agree with TRBD2. The CDR3 is 15 residues long. Trimming removed 3 bases from V and 0 bases from J; junction bases left unmatched: 4. Germline CDR1 reads SGDLS; CDR2 reads YYNGEE. The CDR3 is CASSGSGGSTDTQYF. The CDR3 nucleotides are TGTGCCAGCAGCGGCTCGGGGGGTAGCACAGATACGCAGTATTTT.